The clone carrying this T cell receptor beta chain was counted between two and nine times. Its antigen remains unidentified. This sample is drawn from a study of shared clonotypes between healthy human individuals. Study-wide background: The donor pool was made up of a couple of women and three men aged 18 to 49.

Generated by immunoSEQ multiplex PCR, the TCRdb table keeps only in-frame clones and is missing some. In the table there are approximately 700,000 clones, 73% of which are singletons. This CDR3 is 17 amino acids long. The study's findings and limits: Relative to their counterparts shared across all four donors, non-shared clonotypes exhibited diminished generation probabilities.

The sample comprised memory CD4+ T cells sorted from blood. Subset of the sample: CD45RA-negative fraction. The receptor was derived from a woman aged 25 to 39 in good health. V is TRBV1 and J is TRBJ2-2. TRBV1 is classified as a pseudogene. CDR3 coding DNA: TGCACCAGCAGCCAAGACGTCGCCACCCCGAACACCGGGGAGCTGTTTTTT. Translated, it gives CTSSQDVATPNTGELFF.